This TCR beta chain was recorded in a study of regulatory T cells in long-lasting Graves disease. Time point meaning: persistent/refractory GD, antithyroid drugs over 5 years with positive TRAb. Extracted PBMC RNA gave rise to the TCR library. Per American Thyroid Association guidelines, Graves' disease was diagnosed. This clonotype was seen at least ten times. What it recognizes is unknown. Germline V gene lookup returns CDR1 SGHVS and CDR2 FNYEAQ. This CDR3 has 16 residues. The V gene lost 5 bases and the J gene lost 2 bases, with 19 bases spanning the gap. Study observations and caveats: TCR diversity was lower in persistent Graves' patients than in newly diagnosed ones. It was in persistent disease that TRBV28, TRBJ1-2 and TRBJ2-5 were favored.

Through Arm-PCR of CDR3 regions and iRepertoire HTBI primers, TCR beta libraries were built. As originally analysed: Identified across the samples were some 67 TRBV segments and 14 TRBJ segments. TCRdb re-analysed the multiplex PCR reads in MiXCR, keeping a single row per CDR3 protein. The V and J calls reflect TCRdb's pipeline rather than the authors' work. The sample has roughly 400,000 distinct CDR3 sequences, less than 25% seen once. Sequenced material: peripheral blood mononuclear cells (PBMCs), taken when the disease was refractory, from a patient treated with antithyroid drugs. The chain carries TRBV7-6 and TRBJ2-7; D possibly corresponds to TRBD1 (5 bases). This TCR was sampled from a female donor with Graves disease. DNA of the CDR3: TGTGCCAGCAGCCCCAGGGCACCGGCACCCACCTACGAGCAGTACTTC. It yields the protein CASSPRAPAPTYEQYF.